This T cell receptor (beta chain) was obtained from a study of blood T cell repertoires in COVID-19. Trimming removed 3 bases from V and 1 base from J, with 10 bases in between. The germline CDR1 and CDR2 sequences are SGHDT and YYEEEE. The CDR3 runs 15 residues. Original data processing: Researchers report that nucleated cell counts were estimated from reference gene primer amplification. Sequenced by immunoSEQ multiplex PCR; TCRdb stores in-frame clones only, minus some. V and J calls and clone size come straight from that table; D and trimming were deduced from the DNA. The sample lists around 150,000 clones; around 80% were seen once. Grouping used clinical history reported by participants in a survey and questionnaire. Each recovered donor of Cohort 3 presented with two negative PCRs, clearance, or symptom resolution.

The sequence came from a man over 45 who had recovered from COVID-19. Sequenced: PBMCs or T cells enriched from blood (not recorded which). V and J are TRBV5-6 and TRBJ2-2, with D tentatively TRBD2 (5 bases). The CDR3 sequence is CASSSFRENTGELFF. DNA for the CDR3: TGTGCCAGCAGCTCCTTCCGGGAGAACACCGGGGAGCTGTTTTTT.